This is a list of T cell receptor beta chains from one sample in a study of T cell changes during pregnancy in multiple sclerosis. Sequenced by immunoSEQ multiplex PCR; TCRdb stores in-frame clones only, minus some. The sample contains more than 50,000 clones, around 89% of which appear only once. Here the sequenced sample was peripheral blood, taken in the first trimester of pregnancy. These receptors were obtained from a female donor with multiple sclerosis, enrolled in a pregnancy study. The CDR3 runs from the conserved cysteine through the conserved F or W. The order of the fields is V gene, D gene, J gene, CDR3 length, clone size, CDR3 DNA, CDR3 protein. D genes are given only for firm matches. Clone sizes are given selectively: once, few, many, or a class where the clone is expanded.

v_gene: TRBV7-2; d_gene: -; j_gene: TRBJ1-2; len: 11; abundance: -; CDR3nt: TGTGCCAGCGGCGGGAACTATGGCTACACCTTC; CDR3aa: CASGGNYGYTF
v_gene: TRBV28; d_gene: TRBD2; j_gene: TRBJ2-7; len: 13; abundance: -; CDR3nt: TGTGCCAGCACCCGGCGGGAGGGCTTCGAGCAGTACTTC; CDR3aa: CASTRREGFEQYF
v_gene: TRBV27; d_gene: -; j_gene: TRBJ2-3; len: 15; abundance: once; CDR3nt: TGTGCCAGCAGTTCGTTAGGGGCAGGAGCAGATACGCAGTATTTT; CDR3aa: CASSSLGAGADTQYF
v_gene: TRBV11-2; d_gene: -; j_gene: TRBJ2-3; len: 14; abundance: -; CDR3nt: TGTGCCAGCAGCTTAGGGGAGGTCACAGATACGCAGTATTTT; CDR3aa: CASSLGEVTDTQYF
v_gene: TRBV7-2; d_gene: -; j_gene: TRBJ1-1; len: 13; abundance: few; CDR3nt: TGTGCCAGCAGCCCAGGATCCTACACTGAAGCTTTCTTT; CDR3aa: CASSPGSYTEAFF
v_gene: TRBV6-6; d_gene: -; j_gene: TRBJ1-1; len: 13; abundance: -; CDR3nt: TGTGCCAGCAGTGGACAGATGAACACTGAAGCTTTCTTT; CDR3aa: CASSGQMNTEAFF
v_gene: TRBV5-1; d_gene: TRBD1; j_gene: TRBJ2-2; len: 16; abundance: -; CDR3nt: TGCGCCAGCAGCTTGTTGGGACAGGGGATCACCGGGGAGCTGTTTTTT; CDR3aa: CASSLLGQGITGELFF
v_gene: TRBV7-6; d_gene: TRBD2; j_gene: TRBJ2-1; len: 16; abundance: -; CDR3nt: TGTGCCAGCAGCTTATCCAGCGGGAGTTCCTACAATGAGCAGTTCTTC; CDR3aa: CASSLSSGSSYNEQFF
v_gene: TRBV5-4; d_gene: -; j_gene: TRBJ1-1; len: 13; abundance: -; CDR3nt: TGTGCCAGCAGCCTGACCAGGGGCACTGAAGCTTTCTTT; CDR3aa: CASSLTRGTEAFF
v_gene: TRBV27; d_gene: -; j_gene: TRBJ2-5; len: 15; abundance: -; CDR3nt: TGTGCCAGCAGTTCCCTTGGGGGGTTACAAGAGACCCAGTACTTC; CDR3aa: CASSSLGGLQETQYF
v_gene: TRBV14; d_gene: TRBD1; j_gene: TRBJ1-2; len: 14; abundance: -; CDR3nt: TGTGCCAGCAGCCAGGACAGGAGCGCGCGAGGCTACACCTTC; CDR3aa: CASSQDRSARGYTF
v_gene: TRBV18; d_gene: -; j_gene: TRBJ2-7; len: 14; abundance: -; CDR3nt: TGTGCCAGCTCACCATCCGCCGGGGTGGCCGAGCAGTACTTC; CDR3aa: CASSPSAGVAEQYF
v_gene: TRBV18; d_gene: -; j_gene: TRBJ2-5; len: 13; abundance: -; CDR3nt: TGTGCCAGCTCACCCGACAGCTTAGAGACCCAGTACTTC; CDR3aa: CASSPDSLETQYF
v_gene: TRBV6-1; d_gene: -; j_gene: TRBJ1-1; len: 15; abundance: -; CDR3nt: TGTGCCAGCAGTGATCGGGACACCTGGAACACTGAAGCTTTCTTT; CDR3aa: CASSDRDTWNTEAFF
v_gene: TRBV30; d_gene: -; j_gene: TRBJ1-2; len: 13; abundance: -; CDR3nt: TGTGCCTGGAGTGCCGGACTGTACTATGGCTACACCTTC; CDR3aa: CAWSAGLYYGYTF